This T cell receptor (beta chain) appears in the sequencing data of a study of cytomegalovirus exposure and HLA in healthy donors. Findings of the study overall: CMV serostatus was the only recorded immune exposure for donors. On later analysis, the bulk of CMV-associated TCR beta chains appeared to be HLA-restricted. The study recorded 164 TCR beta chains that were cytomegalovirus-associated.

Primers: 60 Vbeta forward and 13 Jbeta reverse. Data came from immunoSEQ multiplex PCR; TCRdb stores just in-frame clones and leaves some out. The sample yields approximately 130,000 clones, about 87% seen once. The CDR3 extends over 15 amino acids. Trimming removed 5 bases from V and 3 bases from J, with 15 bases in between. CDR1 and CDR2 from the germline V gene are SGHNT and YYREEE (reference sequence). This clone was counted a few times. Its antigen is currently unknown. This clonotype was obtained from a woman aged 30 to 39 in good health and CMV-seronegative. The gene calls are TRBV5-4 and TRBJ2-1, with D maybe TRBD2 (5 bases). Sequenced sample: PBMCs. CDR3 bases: TGTGCCAGCAGACCTAGGAGGCCTGACTACAATGAGCAGTTCTTC. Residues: CASRPRRPDYNEQFF.